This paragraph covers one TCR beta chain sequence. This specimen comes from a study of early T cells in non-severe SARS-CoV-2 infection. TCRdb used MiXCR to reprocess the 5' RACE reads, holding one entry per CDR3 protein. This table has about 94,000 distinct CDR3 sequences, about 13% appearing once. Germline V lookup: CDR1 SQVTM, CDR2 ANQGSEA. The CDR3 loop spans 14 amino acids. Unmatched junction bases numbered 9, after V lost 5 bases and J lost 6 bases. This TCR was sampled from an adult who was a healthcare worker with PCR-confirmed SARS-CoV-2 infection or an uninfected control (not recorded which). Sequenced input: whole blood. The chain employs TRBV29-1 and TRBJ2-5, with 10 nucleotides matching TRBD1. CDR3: CSVSPGTGAKTQYF. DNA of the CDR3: TGCAGCGTTTCCCCCGGGACAGGGGCGAAGACCCAGTACTTC.